This passage covers 9 T cell receptor beta chains from one sample sequenced in a study of T cell changes during pregnancy in multiple sclerosis. Repertoires were generated with immunoSEQ multiplex PCR, while TCRdb's copy carries only in-frame clones and drops some. Among about 45,000 clones listed, just over 90% were seen once. The specimen was PBMCs (not recorded whether the cells were cultured). These receptors came from a female donor with multiple sclerosis, enrolled in a pregnancy study.

A note on this clone: The sample carries other DNA sequences with the same CDR3. V and J are TRBV5-1 and TRBJ2-5; D ambiguous. This CDR3 comprises 11 residues. The germline gives CDR1 SGHRS, CDR2 YFSETQ. V lost 2 bases and J lost 3, with 2 bases in between. The CDR3 region is CASSFEETQYF. The CDR3, as DNA: TGCGCCAGCAGCTTTGAAGAGACCCAGTACTTC.

The chain uses TRBV27 and TRBJ2-3; 10 bases are shared with TRBD2. CDR1 and CDR2 (germline): MNHEY, SMNVEV (reference sequence). The CDR3 totals 16 residues. V was clipped by 5 bases and J by 1 base; unmatched bases: 6. Here the CDR3 DNA reads TGTGCCAGCAGTCCACTAGCGGGGATGGGCACAGATACGCAGTATTTT. It codes for CASSPLAGMGTDTQYF.

The chain recombines TRBV18 with TRBJ2-3; 13 nucleotides match TRBD2. J was trimmed by 2 bases and V by 5 bases; bases with no gene match: 4. The CDR3 is 16 residues long. Per germline, CDR1 KGHSH and CDR2 LQKENI. CDR3 sequence reads: CASSTGLAGVTDTQYF. CDR3 bases: TGTGCCAGCTCAACAGGACTAGCGGGAGTCACAGATACGCAGTATTTT.

The chain has TRBV18 and TRBJ2-7; D uncertain. V was trimmed by 3 bases and J by 2 bases, leaving 11 bases between them. Looked up from germline, CDR1 is KGHSH and CDR2 is LQKENI. The CDR3 is 14 amino acids. Written as DNA, the CDR3 is TGTGCCAGCTCACCTCCCGACGGAACCTACGAGCAGTACTTC. Amino acids: CASSPPDGTYEQYF.

The chain employs TRBV7-9 and TRBJ2-3; 7 nucleotides align to TRBD2. The CDR3 covers 17 residues. The germline V gene encodes CDR1 SEHNR and CDR2 FQNEAQ (reference sequence). The J segment lost 2 bases and the V segment lost 4 bases, leaving 12 bases of the junction unmatched. CDR3 loop: CASSSLWAGVPTDTQYF. The CDR3 DNA reads TGTGCCAGCAGCTCCCTTTGGGCGGGAGTCCCCACAGATACGCAGTATTTT.

The chain recombines TRBV28 with TRBJ1-1; tentatively, D is TRBD1 (5 bases). This CDR3 has 16 amino acids. V was cut by 4 bases and J by 2 bases, with 17 bases left in between. CDR1 is MDHEN, CDR2 SYDVKM, per germline. The CDR3 protein is CASSSRDGFLNTEAFF. The CDR3, as DNA: TGTGCCAGCAGTTCCCGGGACGGCTTTCTAAACACTGAAGCTTTCTTT.

The rearrangement uses TRBV30 and TRBJ1-6; the D gene is possibly TRBD1 (5 bases). V lost 1 base to trimming and J lost 11 bases, with 15 bases between them. The length of the CDR3 is 14 residues. CDR1 is GTSNPN, CDR2 SVGIG, per germline (reference sequence). CDR3 DNA: TGTGCCTGGAGTGACGGGACGGTTGGACCACCCCTCCACTTT. This codes for CAWSDGTVGPPLHF. The full variable domain, with the rest looked up from reference TRBV30 and TRBJ1-6, is SQTIHQWPATLVQPVGSPLSLECTVEGTSNPNLYWYRQAAGRGLQLLFYSVGIGQISSEVPQNLSASRPQDRQFILSSKKLLLSDSGFYLCAWSDGTVGPPLHFGNGTRLTVT.

The V call is TRBV4-1, the J call TRBJ1-5, with 7 bases matching TRBD1. The J segment lost 6 bases and the V segment lost 1 base, leaving 6 bases of the junction unmatched. The V gene's germline CDR1 is MGHRA and CDR2 YSYEKL. The CDR3 covers 15 residues. The CDR3 DNA sequence: TGCGCCAGCAGCCAAGTTGCAGGGGGAGGTCAGCCCCAGCATTTT. Encoded protein: CASSQVAGGGQPQHF.

The V call is TRBV21-1, the J call TRBJ2-7; the table's D call of TRBD2 was not tested on the DNA. TRBV21-1 is shown as a pseudogene. This CDR3 comprises 18 residues. CDR3 coding DNA: TGTGCCAGCAGCAAGGGGCTAGCGGTACTCTCAAGCTCCTACGAGCAGTACTTC. Protein sequence: CASSKGLAVLSSSYEQYF.